This entry lists 20 T cell receptor beta chains sequenced from one sample in a study of patients and donors after allogeneic stem cell transplantation. Via MiXCR, TCRdb re-called the RT-PCR reads, giving one row per CDR3 protein. The table shows roughly 140,000 distinct CDR3 sequences, with roughly two fifths occurring only once. The sample was blood, either unsorted or a sorted T cell fraction (not recorded which). The receptors come from a human donor who was either an allogeneic HSCT recipient or a stem cell or donor lymphocyte infusion donor (not recorded which). It is not recorded whose cells these are; they may come from a transplant donor.

The V and J genes are TRBV7-2 and TRBJ1-1; tentative D call: TRBD1 (5 bases). This CDR3 is built from 16 residues. V lost 1 base and J 0 bases, leaving 12 bases between the germline ends. Germline CDR1 SGHTA, CDR2 FQGNSA. CDR3 region: CASSLGQSIMNTEAFF. As DNA, the CDR3 is TGTGCCAGCAGCTTAGGACAGAGTATTATGAACACTGAAGCTTTCTTT.

There are a few counts of this clonotype. V and J are TRBV7-8 and TRBJ2-3, with 8 positions matching TRBD2. This CDR3 spans 17 amino acids. With V trimmed by 3 bases and J by 0 bases, 8 bases remained unmatched. Germline loops: CDR1 SGHVS, CDR2 FQNEAQ. CDR3 residues: CASSFPSGGHSTDTQYF. The CDR3 DNA follows: TGTGCCAGCAGCTTCCCCAGCGGGGGCCATAGCACAGATACGCAGTATTTT.

V gene TRBV6-5 combines with J gene TRBJ2-5; 7 nucleotides line up with TRBD2. Germline V gene lookup returns CDR1 MNHEY and CDR2 SVGAGI. The length of the CDR3 is 13 residues. V dropped 6 bases and J dropped 4; count of bases not matched to a gene: 5. The CDR3 sequence: CASRGLRPETQYF. The CDR3 region has the DNA TGTGCCAGCAGGGGACTACGCCCAGAGACCCAGTACTTC.

This clonotype was found many times. CDR3 coding DNA: TGTGCCAGCTCGCCGGGGCGGAACACTGAAGCTTTCTTT. It codes for CASSPGRNTEAFF. V usage is TRBV7-6 and J usage is TRBJ1-1, with D perhaps TRBD1 (5 bases). CDR3 size: 13 residues. Germline assignment: CDR1 SGHVS and CDR2 FNYEAQ. V lost 8 bases and J 1 base, leaving 11 bases between the germline ends. The full variable domain, its missing parts supplied by reference TRBV7-6 and TRBJ1-1, is GAGVSQSPRYKVTKRGQDVALRCDPISGHVSLYWYRQALGQGPEFLTYFNYEAQQDKSGLPNDRFSAERPEGSISTLTIQRTEQRDSAMYRCASSPGRNTEAFFGQGTRLTVV.

This rearrangement joins TRBV12-3 or TRBV12-4 to TRBJ1-6, with D tentatively TRBD1 (5 bases). The CDR3 is 16 residues long. Between the trimmed V and J ends, which lost 4 bases and 0 bases, there was a span of 10 bases. The CDR3 loop is CASSWGSSSYNSPLHF. CDR3 bases: TGTGCCAGCAGTTGGGGGAGCAGCTCCTATAATTCACCCCTCCACTTT.

This clonotype was counted ten times or more. CDR3 sequence: CASSQGEKVQFF. CDR3 nucleotide sequence: TGTGCCAGCAGCCAAGGAGAGAAAGTGCAGTTCTTC. J is TRBJ2-1 and V is TRBV3-1; no definite D call. This CDR3 spans 12 amino acids. Trimming shortened V by 1 base and J by 12 bases, and 10 bases separated the two germline ends. Germline values: CDR1 LGHDT, CDR2 YNNKEL (reference sequence).

V usage is TRBV29-1 and J usage is TRBJ1-2; D is ambiguous. Germline CDR1 SQVTM, CDR2 ANQGSEA. The CDR3 runs 10 residues. Trimming removed 6 bases from V and 5 bases from J, with 7 bases in between. CDR3 residues: CSVDPYGYTF. Here the CDR3 DNA reads TGCAGCGTGGACCCATATGGCTACACCTTC.

The V gene is TRBV5-1, the J gene TRBJ2-1, with 8 bases fitting TRBD1. CDR3 length equals 15 residues. J lost 7 bases, V lost 4 bases, and 10 bases had no gene match. In germline, CDR1 is SGHRS, CDR2 YFSETQ. The CDR3 loop reads CASSTAGTGRNEQFF. The DNA for the CDR3 is TGCGCCAGCAGCACGGCGGGGACAGGTCGAAATGAGCAGTTCTTC.

This clonotype has a handful of counts. The gene calls are TRBV28 and TRBJ1-5; 7 bases line up with TRBD1. This CDR3 is built from 15 residues. The germline V gene has CDR1 MDHEN and CDR2 SYDVKM. V lost 4 bases to trimming and J lost 6 bases; unmatched junction nucleotides: 9. CDR3 nucleotides: TGTGCCAGCAGTTCTCGACAGGGTAGCCGTCAGCCCCAGCATTTT. Its protein is CASSSRQGSRQPQHF.

This clonotype was counted between two and nine times. The rearrangement joins TRBV29-1 to TRBJ1-3; D call uncertain. This CDR3 is built from 13 residues. Germline-derived CDR1 and CDR2 are SQVTM and ANQGSEA. Trimming stripped 6 bases from V and 1 base from J, with 10 bases between. The CDR3 spells CSVTRRSGNTIYF. The CDR3 DNA is TGCAGCGTGACCCGAAGGTCTGGAAACACCATATATTTT.

This clonotype was observed a handful of times. The chain carries TRBV5-6 and TRBJ1-2; D unclear. The CDR3 length is 14 residues. Between the trimmed V and J ends, which lost 2 bases and 8 bases, there was a span of 16 bases. In germline, CDR1 is SGHDT, CDR2 YYEEEE. CDR3 sequence reads: CASSFWVRPSGYTF. The CDR3 region has the DNA TGTGCCAGCAGCTTCTGGGTTCGGCCCTCAGGCTACACCTTC.

The J gene is TRBJ1-2, the V gene TRBV20-1; a weak D match, TRBD1 (6 bases). The CDR3 is made up of 13 amino acids. Germline assignment: CDR1 DFQATT and CDR2 SNEGSKA (reference sequence). V gave up 6 bases and J gave up 8 bases, with 19 bases separating them. DNA of the CDR3: TGCAGTGCCCACCCTGGGGGGCGCGAAGGCTACACCTTC. Its translation: CSAHPGGREGYTF.

This clonotype was detected only once. The rearrangement uses TRBV11-2 and TRBJ2-2; D gene ambiguous. V lost 5 bases to trimming and J lost 2 bases, with 6 bases between them. The CDR3 has 13 residues. The germline V gene encodes CDR1 SGHAT and CDR2 FQNNGV. This CDR3 is CASSIVNTGELFF. CDR3 nucleotide sequence: TGTGCCAGCAGCATAGTTAACACCGGGGAGCTGTTTTTT.

The J gene is TRBJ1-1, the V gene TRBV7-6, with 8 positions matching TRBD1. Trimming removed 5 bases from V and 3 bases from J; junction bases left unmatched: 5. From germline, CDR1 is SGHVS and CDR2 FNYEAQ. The CDR3 is made up of 14 amino acids. CDR3 sequence reads: CASSPGGGDTEAFF. In DNA, the CDR3 is TGTGCCAGCAGCCCAGGGGGCGGAGACACTGAAGCTTTCTTT.

This clonotype was seen more than once but under ten times. The chain employs TRBV6-5 and TRBJ2-7; D gene ambiguous. The CDR3 contains 14 residues. V was cut by 6 bases and J by 2 bases, with 14 bases left in between. Germline CDR1 reads MNHEY; CDR2 reads SVGAGI. The CDR3 region has the DNA TGTGCCAGCAGACTACAGCGATCCACCTACGAGCAGTACTTC. Its translation is CASRLQRSTYEQYF.

This clonotype was detected only a few times. The chain combines TRBV9 with TRBJ1-2; 10 nucleotides line up with TRBD1. Germline-derived CDR1 and CDR2 are SGDLS and YYNGEE. Losses at the gene ends were 3 bases for V and 5 bases for J; bases not matched to a gene: 10. The CDR3 loop spans 16 amino acids. CDR3 sequence reads: CASSDPPDRGYYGYTF. The CDR3, as DNA: TGTGCCAGCAGCGACCCCCCGGACAGGGGGTATTATGGCTACACCTTC.

This chain uses TRBV7-3 with TRBJ2-2; D uncertain. The germline gives CDR1 SGHTA, CDR2 FQGTGA. V lost 5 bases, J lost 5 bases, and 6 bases lay in between. This CDR3 has 12 amino acids. CDR3 loop: CASSLKTGELFF. The CDR3 DNA reads TGTGCCAGCAGCCTTAAAACCGGGGAGCTGTTTTTT.

The chain couples TRBV4-1 to TRBJ1-1; D remains unclear. V was trimmed by 1 base and J by 7 bases, leaving 7 bases between them. Germline V gives CDR1 MGHRA, CDR2 YSYEKL. The CDR3 loop spans 12 amino acids. CDR3 nucleotide sequence: TGCGCCAGCAGCCAAGTTAAAGGTGAAGCTTTCTTT. It encodes CASSQVKGEAFF.

Only a few counts were recorded for this clonotype. The V gene is TRBV12-3 or TRBV12-4, the J gene TRBJ2-7; D call uncertain. CDR3 length: 11 amino acids. Deletions cut 2 bases from V and 13 bases from J, with 12 bases between. The DNA for the CDR3 is TGTGCCAGCAGTTTAAGTGAGTGGCTATACTTC. This translates into CASSLSEWLYF.

The chain couples TRBV27 to TRBJ2-1; the D is unclear. The CDR3 totals 15 residues. With 2 bases removed from V and 7 bases from J, the gap between germline ends came to 15 bases. The germline gives CDR1 MNHEY, CDR2 SMNVEV (reference sequence). The CDR3 DNA follows: TGTGCCAGCAGTTTACGGTTTGTTCTCTTGAATGAGCAGTTCTTC. It translates to CASSLRFVLLNEQFF.